This TCR beta chain stems from a study of T cell responses to AZD1222 COVID-19 vaccine. Measured with immunoSEQ multiplex PCR; TCRdb has only the in-frame clones, and not every one. The table has 150,000 to 200,000 clones, 91% seen once. Second-dose intervals near 4 or 12 weeks were combined. V trimming: 4 bases; J trimming: 2 bases; junction bases outside the gene matches: 8. This CDR3 spans 16 amino acids. Germline loops: CDR1 SGHNT, CDR2 YYREEE (reference sequence). This TCR came from an adult who received the AZD1222 COVID-19 vaccine. The chain links TRBV5-4 to TRBJ2-3; TRBD2 matches 9 bases. This specimen was peripheral blood, taken 28 days after the second AZD1222 dose. CDR3: CASSGRAGGNTDTQYF. In DNA form, the CDR3 reads TGTGCCAGCAGCGGGAGAGCGGGAGGTAACACAGATACGCAGTATTTT.